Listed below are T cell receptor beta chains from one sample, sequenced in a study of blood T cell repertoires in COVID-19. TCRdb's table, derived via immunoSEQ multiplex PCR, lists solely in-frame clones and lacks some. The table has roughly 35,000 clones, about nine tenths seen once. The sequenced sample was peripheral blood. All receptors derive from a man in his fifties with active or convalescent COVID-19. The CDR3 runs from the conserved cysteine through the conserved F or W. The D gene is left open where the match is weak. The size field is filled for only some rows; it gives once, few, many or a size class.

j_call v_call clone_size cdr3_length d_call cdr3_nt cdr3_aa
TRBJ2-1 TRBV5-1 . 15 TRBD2 TGCGCCAGCAGCTTGCAAGCGGGAGACTACAATGAGCAGTTCTTC CASSLQAGDYNEQFF
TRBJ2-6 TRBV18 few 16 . TGTGCCAGCTCACCACTCCAGGGGTCTGGGGCCAACGTCCTGACTTTC CASSPLQGSGANVLTF
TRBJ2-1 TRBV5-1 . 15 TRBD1 TGCGCCAGCAGCTTGGCCGGACAGGGAGGCAATGAGCAGTTCTTC CASSLAGQGGNEQFF
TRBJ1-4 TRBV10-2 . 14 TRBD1 TGCGCCACCCGGGGGACAGAGTTTAATGAAAAACTGTTTTTT CATRGTEFNEKLFF
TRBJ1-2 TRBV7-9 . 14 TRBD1 TGTGCCAGCACCCCGGGACAGGGCAACTATGGCTACACCTTC CASTPGQGNYGYTF
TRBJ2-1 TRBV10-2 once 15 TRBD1 TGCGCCAGCAGTCCCCGACAGGGCAGATTGGATGAGCAGTTCTTC CASSPRQGRLDEQFF
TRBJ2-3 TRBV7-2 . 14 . TGTGCCAGCAGCACAGTTTTAAGCACAGATACGCAGTATTTT CASSTVLSTDTQYF
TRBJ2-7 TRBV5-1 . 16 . TGCGCCAGCAGCCCAGCCCCCAGGGCTCCTCGCTACGAGCAGTACTTC CASSPAPRAPRYEQYF
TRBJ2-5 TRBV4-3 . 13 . TGCGCCAGCAGCCAAGCGAGTCGGGAGACCCAGTACTTC CASSQASRETQYF
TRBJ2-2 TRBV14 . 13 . TGTGCCAGCAGCTCCCAACAGTCAGGGGAGCTGTTTTTT CASSSQQSGELFF
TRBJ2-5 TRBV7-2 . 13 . TGTGCCAGCAGCTTGTTTCTAGCAGAGACCCAGTACTTC CASSLFLAETQYF
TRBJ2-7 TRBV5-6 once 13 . TGTGCCAGCAGCTTGGGACAATTCTACGAGCAGTACTTC CASSLGQFYEQYF
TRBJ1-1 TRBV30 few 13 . TGTGCCTGGAGTGCAGGGCGCGGCACTGAAGCTTTCTTT CAWSAGRGTEAFF
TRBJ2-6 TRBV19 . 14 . TGTGCCAGTAGTAGGCAGGGCGGGGCCAACGTCCTGACTTTC CASSRQGGANVLTF
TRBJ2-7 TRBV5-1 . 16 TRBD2 TGCGCCAGCAGCCCTTGGGGACTAGCGGCAACCTACGAGCAGTACTTC CASSPWGLAATYEQYF
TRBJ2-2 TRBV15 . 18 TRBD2 TGTGCCACCAGCAGAGATTTGCGGGAGAGCGCGAACACCGGGGAGCTGTTTTTT CATSRDLRESANTGELFF
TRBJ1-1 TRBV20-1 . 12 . TGCAGTGCTAGTGAGTCGCCAAGGGGAGCTTTCTTT CSASESPRGAFF
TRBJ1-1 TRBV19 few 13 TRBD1 TGTGCCAGTAGTATAGTACAGGGGGCGGAAGCTTTCTTT CASSIVQGAEAFF
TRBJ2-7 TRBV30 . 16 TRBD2 TGTGCCTGGAGTGTTGGGGGGGCTAGCGGGGTGGATGAGCAGTACTTC CAWSVGGASGVDEQYF
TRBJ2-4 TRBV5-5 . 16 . TGTGCCAGCAGCTTTCAGGGGAATGGGGCCAAAAACATTCAGTACTTC CASSFQGNGAKNIQYF
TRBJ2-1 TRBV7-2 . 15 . TGTGCCAGCAGCTTAAACGGGGTAGCTAACAATGAGCAGTTCTTC CASSLNGVANNEQFF
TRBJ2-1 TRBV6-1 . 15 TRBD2 TGTGCCAGCAGTGAATCGGCTAGCGGGACCAATGAGCAGTTCTTC CASSESASGTNEQFF
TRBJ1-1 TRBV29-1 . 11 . TGCAGCGTTGAGGGCGTCACTGAAGCTTTCTTT CSVEGVTEAFF
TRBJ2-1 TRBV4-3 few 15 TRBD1 TGCGCCAGCAGCCAAAACAGGGGGGTTTACAATGAGCAGTTCTTC CASSQNRGVYNEQFF
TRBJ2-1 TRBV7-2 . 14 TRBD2 TGTGCCAGCAGCTTAGCTGCGGCGGGAGGGGGGGGATTCTTC CASSLAAAGGGGFF
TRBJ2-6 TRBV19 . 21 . TGTGCCAGTAGTACCCCCACCGGGTGGAGGGCCGGACTCTCTGGGGCCAACGTCCTGACTTTC CASSTPTGWRAGLSGANVLTF
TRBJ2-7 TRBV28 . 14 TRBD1 TGTGCCAGCAGTCCTCTCGGACAGGGCATGGAGCAGTACTTC CASSPLGQGMEQYF
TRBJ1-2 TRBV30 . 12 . TGTGCCTGGAGTACAGGGATCTATGGCTACACCTTC CAWSTGIYGYTF
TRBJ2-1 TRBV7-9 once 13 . TGTGCCAGCAGTCTAATGGGCTACAATGAGCAATTCTTC CASSLMGYNEQFF
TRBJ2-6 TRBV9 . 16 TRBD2 TGTGCCAGCAGCCAAGCGGGGGACTCTGGGGCCAACGTCCTGACTTTC CASSQAGDSGANVLTF
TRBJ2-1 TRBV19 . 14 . TGTGCCAGTACCGGACAGATCTCCTACAATGAGCAGTTCTTC CASTGQISYNEQFF
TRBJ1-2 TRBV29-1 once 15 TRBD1 TGCAGCACCCAGGGGGACAGGGCTACTAACTATGGCTACACCTTC CSTQGDRATNYGYTF
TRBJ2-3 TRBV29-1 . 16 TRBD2 TGCAGCGTGGGACTAGCGGGAGGGCCGGGCACAGATACGCAGTATTTT CSVGLAGGPGTDTQYF
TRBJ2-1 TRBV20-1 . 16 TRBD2 TGCAGTGCTAGTGGTCCGGGACTAGCTTTCTACAATGAGCAGTTCTTC CSASGPGLAFYNEQFF
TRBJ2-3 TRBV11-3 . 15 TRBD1 TGTGCCAGCAGCAAACGGACAGGGACCACAGATACGCAGTATTTT CASSKRTGTTDTQYF
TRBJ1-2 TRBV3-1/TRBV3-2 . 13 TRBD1 TGTGCCAGCAGCAGAACAGGGGCTGGTGGCTACACCTTC CASSRTGAGGYTF
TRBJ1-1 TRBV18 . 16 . TGTGCCAGCTCACCTAGGATGGGCCTTTTGAACACTGAAGCTTTCTTT CASSPRMGLLNTEAFF
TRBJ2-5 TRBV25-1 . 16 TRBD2 TGTGCCAGCAGTGAATATCGGGGGGGGCGCCTAGAGACCCAGTACTTC CASSEYRGGRLETQYF
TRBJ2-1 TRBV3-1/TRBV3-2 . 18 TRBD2 TGTGCCAGCAGCCAAGATTCCGCCGAGCGGGAGAGGTACAATGAGCAGTTCTTC CASSQDSAERERYNEQFF
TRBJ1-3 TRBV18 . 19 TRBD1 TGTGCCACCATGGGTCCCGGGACAGGCCTATGGGACTCCGGAAACACCATATATTTT CATMGPGTGLWDSGNTIYF
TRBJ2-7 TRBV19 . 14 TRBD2 TGTGCCAGTAGTTTGGGACTAGACTCCTACGAGCAGTACTTC CASSLGLDSYEQYF
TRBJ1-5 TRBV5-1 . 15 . TGCGCCAGCAGCTTGGCGGGGGGGCTTAATCAGCCCCAGCATTTT CASSLAGGLNQPQHF
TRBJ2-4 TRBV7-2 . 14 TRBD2 TGTGCCAGCAGCCACGGACTAGCGGCGGACATTCAGTACTTC CASSHGLAADIQYF
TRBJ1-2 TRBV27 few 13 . TGTGCCAGCAGTGGGACTCTCAACTATGGCTACACCTTC CASSGTLNYGYTF